This T cell receptor (beta chain) was found in a study of shared clonotypes between healthy human individuals. The table came from immunoSEQ multiplex PCR; TCRdb's copy has only in-frame clones and leaves some out. Among about 2 million clones listed, over 85% were seen once. The clonotype comes from a young man in good health. Sample: naive CD4+ T cells sorted from blood. Subset indicated: CD45RA+ positively selected.

Written as DNA, the CDR3 is TGCAGCGTTGAAGGTGGGTGGGGGACGCAGTATTTT. This translates into CSVEGGWGTQYF. J is TRBJ2-3 and V is TRBV29-1; D possibly uses TRBD1 or TRBD2 (5 bases each). V was cut by 1 base and J by 9 bases, with 11 bases left in between. CDR1 is SQVTM and CDR2 is ANQGSEA in the germline V gene. This CDR3 region has 12 residues.